This TCR beta chain was documented in a study of blood T cell repertoires in COVID-19. Whole-study context: Acute and convalescent COVID-19 samples came from the United States, Italy and Spain. Sample material is recorded as cDNA or gDNA derived from T cells, B-cell-depleted T cells, or PBMCs.

The data were produced by immunoSEQ multiplex PCR, yet TCRdb's version contains in-frame clones alone and is incomplete. Of approximately 270,000 clones in the sample, nearly 90% were seen once. The receptor's source is a woman aged 55 to 70 who had recovered from COVID-19. Material for sequencing was PBMCs or T cells enriched from blood (not recorded which).

The CDR3 reads CASSHATSGTQNIQYF. In DNA form, the CDR3 reads TGTGCCAGCAGCCACGCGACTAGCGGGACTCAAAACATTCAGTACTTC. The J gene is TRBJ2-4, the V gene TRBV7-9; 11 bases are a match to TRBD2. The ends lost 5 bases at V and 5 bases at J; junction bases unmatched: 8. The V gene's germline CDR1 is SEHNR and CDR2 FQNEAQ (reference sequence). The CDR3 is 16 residues long.